The rows below give T cell receptor beta chains drawn from one sample of a study of OX40 agonist ivuxolimab in advanced cancers. Generated by immunoSEQ multiplex PCR, the TCRdb table keeps only in-frame clones and is missing some. The data show approximately 74,000 clones, roughly 90% seen once. The starting material was CD4+ or CD8+ T cells sorted from blood, obtained in a trial of the OX40 agonist ivuxolimab. All receptors come from an adult with an advanced solid tumor such as melanoma, head and neck, liver or kidney cancer. CDR3s include the opening cysteine and the closing phenylalanine or tryptophan. The D gene is left open where the match is weak. Some rows have no size entry. The others give once, few or many, or a class for an expanded clone.

d_call j_call v_call clone_size cdr3_aa cdr3_nt
. TRBJ2-3 TRBV9 once CASSVIPRDTQYF TGTGCCAGCAGCGTAATCCCTAGAGATACGCAGTATTTT
. TRBJ2-5 TRBV29-1 . CSATLVQETQYF TGCAGCGCAACCCTTGTGCAAGAGACCCAGTACTTC
TRBD1 TRBJ2-4 TRBV20-1 . CSASPRDREYF TGCAGTGCTAGTCCCCGGGACAGGGAATACTTC
TRBD2 TRBJ2-1 TRBV19 . CASSALAGVSYNEQFF TGTGCCAGTAGTGCCCTAGCGGGAGTTTCCTACAATGAGCAGTTCTTC
. TRBJ2-6 TRBV7-7 . CASSLQASVYGANVLTF TGTGCCAGCAGCTTGCAAGCTTCCGTCTATGGGGCCAACGTCCTGACTTTC
. TRBJ2-5 TRBV27 . CASSLQGGSGARETQYF TGTGCCAGCAGTTTACAGGGTGGTAGCGGAGCCCGAGAGACCCAGTACTTC
. TRBJ2-7 TRBV28 . CASRPSPYEQYF TGTGCCAGCAGGCCCTCCCCCTACGAGCAGTACTTC
. TRBJ1-1 TRBV19 . CASTPRQGRTEAFF TGTGCCAGTACCCCGCGGCAGGGGAGGACTGAAGCTTTCTTT
TRBD2 TRBJ2-1 TRBV2 . CASRSEREAYNEQFF TGTGCCAGCCGCTCGGAGCGGGAGGCCTACAATGAGCAGTTCTTC
TRBD2 TRBJ2-7 TRBV5-1 . CASSWGLAGAQEQYF TGCGCCAGCAGCTGGGGTCTAGCGGGAGCTCAGGAGCAGTACTTC
. TRBJ2-3 TRBV7-8 few CASTEGRGGTDTQYF TGTGCCAGCACCGAAGGGAGGGGGGGCACAGATACGCAGTATTTT
TRBD1 TRBJ1-2 TRBV5-4 few CASSLSRGYGYTF TGTGCCAGCAGCTTGAGCAGGGGGTATGGCTACACCTTC
. TRBJ2-1 TRBV18 . CASSPYFENEQFF TGTGCCAGCTCACCTTATTTTGAGAACGAGCAGTTCTTC
. TRBJ1-6 TRBV6-5 . CASSYSQRQLNSPLHF TGTGCCAGCAGTTACTCTCAGAGACAGTTAAATTCACCCCTCCACTTT
TRBD1 TRBJ1-2 TRBV4-1 . CASSRIGQGGYGYTF TGCGCCAGCAGCCGAATTGGACAGGGTGGCTATGGCTACACCTTC
. TRBJ1-4 TRBV11-2 . CASSGRANSATNEKLFF TGTGCCAGCAGCGGCAGAGCGAACAGCGCAACTAATGAAAAACTGTTTTTT
. TRBJ2-4 TRBV4-1 once CASSQEERRYF TGCGCCAGCAGCCAAGAGGAGAGACGGTACTTC
TRBD1 TRBJ2-5 TRBV19 few CASSQDRVRETQYF TGTGCCAGTAGTCAGGACAGGGTGAGAGAGACCCAGTACTTC
. TRBJ1-3 TRBV7-8 . CASSLSLRAGNTIYF TGTGCCAGCAGCTTAAGCTTAAGGGCTGGAAACACCATATATTTT
. TRBJ1-5 TRBV6-1 . CASSLLGGNQPQHF TGTGCCAGCAGCCTCCTGGGGGGTAATCAGCCCCAGCATTTT
. TRBJ2-1 TRBV7-2 . CASSLDGPGQRGEQFF TGTGCCAGCAGCTTAGATGGACCGGGACAAAGAGGTGAGCAGTTCTTC
. TRBJ2-7 TRBV4-2 . CASSPGVLRGQYF TGTGCCAGCAGCCCAGGCGTTCTACGGGGGCAGTACTTC
. TRBJ2-6 TRBV4-1 . CASSPLVASGANVLTF TGCGCCAGCAGCCCCTTGGTAGCCTCTGGGGCCAACGTCCTGACTTTC
TRBD1 TRBJ1-1 TRBV6-6 . CASINRDRGYTEAFF TGTGCCAGCATCAACCGGGACAGGGGTTACACTGAAGCTTTCTTT
. TRBJ2-7 TRBV28 . CASSLNLASLSYEQYF TGTGCCAGCAGTCTCAATCTAGCGAGCCTCTCCTACGAGCAGTACTTC
. TRBJ2-7 TRBV28 . CASSTGTPKGQYF TGTGCCAGCAGCACAGGGACACCTAAAGGGCAGTACTTC
TRBD1 TRBJ1-3 TRBV27 few CASRRTGAGNTIYF TGTGCCAGCAGGCGGACAGGGGCTGGAAACACCATATATTTT
TRBD1 TRBJ2-4 TRBV25-1 . CASSDRGQGKNIQYF TGTGCCAGCAGTGACAGGGGGCAGGGCAAAAACATTCAGTACTTC
TRBD1 TRBJ1-1 TRBV10-1 . CASSESTGETTEAFF TGCGCCAGCAGTGAGTCTACAGGGGAGACCACTGAAGCTTTCTTT
. TRBJ2-7 TRBV11-3 . CASSTQGTGNYEQYF TGTGCCAGCAGCACACAAGGGACTGGAAACTACGAGCAGTACTTC
. TRBJ2-7 TRBV5-4 . CASSLGGSGNGEQYF TGTGCCAGCAGCTTGGGGGGGTCGGGAAACGGAGAGCAGTACTTC
. TRBJ2-7 TRBV28 . CASSDDRAYEQYF TGTGCCAGCAGTGACGATAGAGCCTACGAGCAGTACTTC
. TRBJ2-3 TRBV5-4 . CASSPRGQLFTDTQYF TGTGCCAGCAGCCCCAGAGGGCAGCTCTTCACAGATACGCAGTATTTT
. TRBJ1-4 TRBV11-2 . CASSLSEKLFF TGTGCCAGCAGCTTATCAGAAAAACTGTTTTTT
TRBD1 TRBJ1-3 TRBV7-2 few CASSLGPGQAGNTIYF TGTGCCAGCAGCTTGGGTCCGGGACAGGCTGGAAACACCATATATTTT
. TRBJ1-1 TRBV7-3 . CASSPLATTEAFF TGTGCCAGCAGCCCCCTTGCCACCACTGAAGCTTTCTTT
. TRBJ2-1 TRBV7-3 . CASSFIGPSIDEQFF TGTGCCAGCAGCTTTATCGGGCCTAGTATTGATGAGCAGTTCTTC
. TRBJ1-1 TRBV28 . CAILTEAFF TGTGCCATTCTCACTGAAGCTTTCTTT
. TRBJ1-5 TRBV14 . CASSQGQNQPQHF TGTGCCAGCAGCCAAGGACAGAATCAGCCCCAGCATTTT
TRBD2 TRBJ2-7 TRBV13 . CASSLSGGRAYEQYF TGTGCCAGCAGCCTTTCAGGCGGGAGGGCGTACGAGCAGTACTTC
. TRBJ2-3 TRBV7-3 . CASSLIGITDTQYF TGTGCCAGCAGCTTAATAGGCATCACCGATACGCAGTATTTT
. TRBJ1-1 TRBV30 . CAWSVQASGGYDTEAFF TGTGCCTGGAGTGTACAGGCTTCCGGGGGATACGACACTGAAGCTTTCTTT
. TRBJ1-6 TRBV28 . CASSWEGGSYNSPLHF TGTGCCAGCAGTTGGGAAGGAGGCTCCTATAATTCACCCCTCCACTTT
TRBD2 TRBJ2-3 TRBV18 . CASSRGLAGDHTQYF TGTGCCAGCTCGCGGGGACTAGCGGGAGATCATACGCAGTATTTT
TRBD2 TRBJ2-1 TRBV11-3 . CASSPLGLVAGDSYNEQFF TGTGCCAGCAGCCCCCTGGGGTTAGTAGCGGGAGATTCCTACAATGAGCAGTTCTTC
. TRBJ2-7 TRBV7-2 . CASSFNWGSSYEQYF TGTGCCAGCAGCTTTAATTGGGGGAGCTCCTACGAGCAGTACTTC
. TRBJ2-7 TRBV6-1 . CASISHSYEQYF TGTGCCAGCATCAGCCACTCCTACGAGCAGTACTTC
. TRBJ1-2 TRBV5-1 once CASSPGGTFRGYGYTF TGCGCCAGCAGCCCGGGAGGGACCTTTCGTGGCTATGGCTACACCTTC
. TRBJ1-1 TRBV5-1 . CASSDPGLMNTEAFF TGCGCCAGCAGCGACCCCGGGCTCATGAACACTGAAGCTTTCTTT
. TRBJ2-5 TRBV5-1 . CASSAGYHQRVGEETQYF TGCGCCAGCAGCGCCGGTTACCATCAGAGGGTAGGGGAAGAGACCCAGTACTTC
. TRBJ1-3 TRBV5-1 . CASSSGTLSGNTIYF TGCGCCAGCAGCTCCGGGACACTCTCTGGAAACACCATATATTTT
TRBD2 TRBJ2-1 TRBV5-8 . CASTRLAETYNEQFF TGTGCCAGCACAAGACTAGCAGAGACCTACAATGAGCAGTTCTTC